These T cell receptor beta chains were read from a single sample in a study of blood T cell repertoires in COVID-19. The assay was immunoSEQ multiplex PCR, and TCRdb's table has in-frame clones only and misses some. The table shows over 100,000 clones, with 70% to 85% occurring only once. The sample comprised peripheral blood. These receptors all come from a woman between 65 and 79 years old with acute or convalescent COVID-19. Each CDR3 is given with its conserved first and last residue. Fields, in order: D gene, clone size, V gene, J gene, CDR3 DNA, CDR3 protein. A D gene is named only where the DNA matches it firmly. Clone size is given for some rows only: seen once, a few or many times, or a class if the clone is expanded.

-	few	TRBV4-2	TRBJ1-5	TGTGCCAGCAGCCATTCGGGGAACAATCAGCCCCAGCATTTT	CASSHSGNNQPQHF
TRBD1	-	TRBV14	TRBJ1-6	TGTGCCAGCAGCCAAGTGACAGGGAGATCACCCCTCCACTTT	CASSQVTGRSPLHF
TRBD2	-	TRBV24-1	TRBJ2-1	TGTGCCACCAGTGATGGGGGGAGGGGGCAGTTCTTC	CATSDGGRGQFF
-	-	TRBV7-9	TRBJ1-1	TGTGCCAGCAGCTCTACTACGGCTGAAGCTTTCTTT	CASSSTTAEAFF
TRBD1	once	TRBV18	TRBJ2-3	TGTGCCAGCTCACCAAACGACAGGGCCCCAGATACGACGCAGTATTTT	CASSPNDRAPDTTQYF
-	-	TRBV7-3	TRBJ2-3	TGTGCCAGCAGCTTCACATTCTTTGATACGCAGTATTTT	CASSFTFFDTQYF
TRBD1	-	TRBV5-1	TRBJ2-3	TGCGCCAGCGGGACAGGGGGTTACACAGATACGCAGTATTTT	CASGTGGYTDTQYF
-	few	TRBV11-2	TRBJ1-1	TGTGCCAGCAGCTTAAGGGGGGGAGCACACGAAGCTTTCTTT	CASSLRGGAHEAFF
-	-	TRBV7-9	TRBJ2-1	TGTGCCAGCAGCTTCCCCGACAATGAGCAGTTCTTC	CASSFPDNEQFF
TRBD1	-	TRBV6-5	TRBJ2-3	TGTGCCTCCCGGGACAGTAGCACAGATACGCAGTATTTT	CASRDSSTDTQYF
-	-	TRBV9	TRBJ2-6	TGTGCCAGCAGCGTATCTTCTGAGTATGGCTCTGGGGCCAACGTCCTGACTTTC	CASSVSSEYGSGANVLTF
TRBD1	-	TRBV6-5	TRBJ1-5	TGTGCCAGCAGTAAACAGGGGTACAATCAGCCCCAGCATTTT	CASSKQGYNQPQHF
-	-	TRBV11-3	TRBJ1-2	TGTGCCAGCAGCCAGTCGGGAGCCGGATATGCTTATGGCTACACCTTC	CASSQSGAGYAYGYTF
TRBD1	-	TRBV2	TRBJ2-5	TGTGCCAGCACCGACAGGGGTGGAGAGACCCAGTACTTC	CASTDRGGETQYF
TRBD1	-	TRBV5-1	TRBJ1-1	TGCGCCAGCAGCAGCTCCGGGACAGGGGGCACTGAAGCTTTCTTT	CASSSSGTGGTEAFF
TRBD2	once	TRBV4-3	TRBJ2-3	TGCGCCAGCAGCCAATATTTGCTAGCGGGGACCACAGATACGCAGTATTTT	CASSQYLLAGTTDTQYF
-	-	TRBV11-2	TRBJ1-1	TGTGCCAGCAACACCGGTGACACCTTATCGAACACTGAAGCTTTCTTT	CASNTGDTLSNTEAFF
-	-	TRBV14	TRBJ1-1	TGTGCCAGCAGCCAAGAACGTGCGAAGGGGACTGAAGCTTTCTTT	CASSQERAKGTEAFF
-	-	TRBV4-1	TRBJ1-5	TGCGCCAGCAGCCAAGATTCGGGACTCCGTCGAAAGGATCAGCCCCAGCATTTT	CASSQDSGLRRKDQPQHF
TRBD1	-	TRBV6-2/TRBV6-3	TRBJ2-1	TGTGCCAGCAGTTACGGGGACAGCTCCTACAATGAGCAGTTCTTC	CASSYGDSSYNEQFF
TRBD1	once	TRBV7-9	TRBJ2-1	TGTGCCAGCAGCGGCCCTCGGACAGGGGACTTTGTCAATGAGCAGTTCTTC	CASSGPRTGDFVNEQFF
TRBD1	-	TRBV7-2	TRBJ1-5	TGTGCCAGCAGCTTAGGGGACAGGGGGCGCGGGCCCCAGCATTTT	CASSLGDRGRGPQHF
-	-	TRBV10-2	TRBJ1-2	TGCGCCAGCAGTGATGTCTCCCTCCGAACAGGCTATGGCTACACCTTC	CASSDVSLRTGYGYTF
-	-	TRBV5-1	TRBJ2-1	TGCGCCAGCAGCGGGGACGGGTTCGGGGGTGATGAGCAGTTCTTC	CASSGDGFGGDEQFF
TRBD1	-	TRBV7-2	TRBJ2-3	TGTGCCAGCAGCTCGACAGGGGGGCTAAGCACAGATACGCAGTATTTT	CASSSTGGLSTDTQYF
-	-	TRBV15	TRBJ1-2	TGTGCCACCAGCAGATACAGGGTAGCTAACTATGGCTACACCTTC	CATSRYRVANYGYTF
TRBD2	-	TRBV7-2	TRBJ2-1	TGTGCCAGCAGCTTAGTTCGCGGGGGGAGTTACAATGAGCAGTTCTTC	CASSLVRGGSYNEQFF
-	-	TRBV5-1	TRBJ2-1	TGCGCCAGCAGCTTGGAGGCAGGGGAGCAGTTCTTC	CASSLEAGEQFF
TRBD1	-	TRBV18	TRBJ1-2	TGTGCCAGCTCACAAACCGGGACAGGGAATGGCTACACCTTC	CASSQTGTGNGYTF
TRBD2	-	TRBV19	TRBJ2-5	TGTGCCAGTAGCACGACGGCCTCGGGACTAGCGGGGAAAGAGACCCAGTACTTC	CASSTTASGLAGKETQYF
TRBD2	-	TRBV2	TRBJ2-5	TGTGCCAGCAAAGGTGGGGGGGGACGAGAGACCCAGTACTTC	CASKGGGGRETQYF
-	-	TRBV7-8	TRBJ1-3	TGTGCCAGCAGCTTAGACAGAGTGGCTGGAAACACCATATATTTT	CASSLDRVAGNTIYF
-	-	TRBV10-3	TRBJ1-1	TGTGCCATCAGAAGACAGGCTACTAACACTGAAGCTTTCTTT	CAIRRQATNTEAFF
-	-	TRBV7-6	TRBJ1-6	TGTGCCAGCAGCTTAGCGGGCCAGGGTTATAATTCACCCCTCCACTTT	CASSLAGQGYNSPLHF
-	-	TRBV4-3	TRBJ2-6	TGCGCCAGCCAGGGTGAACTCTTTGGGGCCAACGTCCTGACTTTC	CASQGELFGANVLTF
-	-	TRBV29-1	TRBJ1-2	TGCAGCGCCATCGGACAAGAACTCTTCAACTATGGCTACACCTTC	CSAIGQELFNYGYTF
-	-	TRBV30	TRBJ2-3	TGTGCCTGGAGTTCGCAGGGCGATACGCAGTATTTT	CAWSSQGDTQYF
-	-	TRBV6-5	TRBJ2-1	TGTGCCAGCAGTTACAGTAATGATCGGGGTTTTGAGCAGTTCTTC	CASSYSNDRGFEQFF
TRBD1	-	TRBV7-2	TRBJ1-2	TGTGCCAGCAGCTTAGCAGGGGGCCCCACCTATGGCTACACCTTC	CASSLAGGPTYGYTF
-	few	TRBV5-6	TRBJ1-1	TGTGCCAGCACCTCGGGTCCAAACACTGAAGCTTTCTTT	CASTSGPNTEAFF
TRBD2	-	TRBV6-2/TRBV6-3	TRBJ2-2	TGTGCCAGCAGTTACTCTAGCGGGGACACCGGGGAGCTGTTTTTT	CASSYSSGDTGELFF